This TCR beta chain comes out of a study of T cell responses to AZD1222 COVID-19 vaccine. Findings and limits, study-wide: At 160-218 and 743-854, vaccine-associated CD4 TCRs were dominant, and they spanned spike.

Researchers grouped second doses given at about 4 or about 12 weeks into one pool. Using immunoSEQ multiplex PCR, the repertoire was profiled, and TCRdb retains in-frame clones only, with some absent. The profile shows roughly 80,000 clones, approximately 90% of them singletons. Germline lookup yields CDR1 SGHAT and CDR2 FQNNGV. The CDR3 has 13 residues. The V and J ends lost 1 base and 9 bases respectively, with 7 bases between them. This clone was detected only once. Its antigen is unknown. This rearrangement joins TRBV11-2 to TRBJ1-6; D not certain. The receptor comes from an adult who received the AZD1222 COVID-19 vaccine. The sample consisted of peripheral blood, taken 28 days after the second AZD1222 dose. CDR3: CASSLADGSPLHF. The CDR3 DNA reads TGTGCCAGCAGCTTAGCCGACGGTTCACCCCTCCACTTT. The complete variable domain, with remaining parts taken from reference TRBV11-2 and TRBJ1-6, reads EAGVAQSPRYKIIEKRQSVAFWCNPISGHATLYWYQQILGQGPKLLIQFQNNGVVDDSQLPKDRFSAERLKGVDSTLKIQPAKLEDSAVYLCASSLADGSPLHFGNGTRLTVT.